The 21 T cell receptor beta chains below all came from one sample that was sequenced in a study of T-cell memory formation after mild COVID-19. One entry per CDR3 protein results from TCRdb running MiXCR on the 5' RACE reads. Found here are roughly 130,000 distinct CDR3 sequences, about 17% of them singletons; the top ten hold 11% to 15%. Sequenced input: PBMCs or a T cell subset sorted from them (not recorded which). These TCRs come from an adult woman who had mild COVID-19 (a few samples of this study predate the infection). Cell type and time point are not known.

The rearrangement joins TRBV15 to TRBJ2-4; perhaps TRBD2 as D (6 bases). In germline, CDR1 is LNHNV, CDR2 YYDKDF (reference sequence). This CDR3 has 17 residues. V was trimmed by 1 base and J by 6 bases, leaving 19 bases between them. The CDR3 bases are TGTGCCACCAGCAGAGGAGGGGCTAGCGATGGAGGAAACATTCAGTACTTC. It yields the protein CATSRGGASDGGNIQYF.

This clonotype was detected only a few times. This sequence joins TRBV11-2 and TRBJ2-2; 9 bases map to TRBD2. Per the germline V gene, CDR1 is SGHAT and CDR2 is FQNNGV. The V and J ends lost 5 bases and 5 bases, in that order; junction bases with no gene match: 12. The CDR3 contains 17 residues. CDR3 DNA: TGTGCCAGCAGCGTCGTCGCGGGAGGGCCGCGGACCGGGGAGCTGTTTTTT. It codes for CASSVVAGGPRTGELFF.

The V and J genes are TRBV30 and TRBJ1-6; D ambiguous. Germline V CDR1 and CDR2: GTSNPN, SVGIG (reference sequence). The CDR3 extends over 12 amino acids. Deletions cut 3 bases from V and 5 bases from J, with 5 bases between. CDR3 amino acids: CAWSDNNSPLHF. CDR3 nucleotide sequence: TGTGCCTGGAGCGACAATAATTCACCCCTCCACTTT.

V is TRBV19 and J is TRBJ2-6, with no clear D. With 4 bases removed from V and 2 bases from J, the gap between germline ends came to 9 bases. Looked up from germline, CDR1 is LNHDA and CDR2 is SQIVND (reference sequence). CDR3 length: 15 residues. CDR3 in amino acids: CASSTGFPGANVLTF. As DNA, the CDR3 is TGTGCCAGTAGTACCGGGTTCCCTGGGGCCAACGTCCTGACTTTC.

This chain uses TRBV7-6 with TRBJ2-7; D is unclear. This CDR3 contains 12 residues. V dropped 5 bases and J dropped 6 bases, with 11 bases sitting between them. Germline V gene sequence: CDR1 SGHVS, CDR2 FNYEAQ. The CDR3 reads CASSRIDSEQYF. Here the CDR3 DNA reads TGTGCCAGCAGCCGAATAGATAGCGAGCAGTACTTC. Together with reference TRBV7-6 and TRBJ2-7, the CDR3 gives the full variable domain: GAGVSQSPRYKVTKRGQDVALRCDPISGHVSLYWYRQALGQGPEFLTYFNYEAQQDKSGLPNDRFSAERPEGSISTLTIQRTEQRDSAMYRCASSRIDSEQYFGPGTRLTVT.

The chain couples TRBV6-5 to TRBJ2-7; the D is unclear. The CDR3 sequence is 13 residues long. The germline V gene has CDR1 MNHEY and CDR2 SVGAGI. The germline V and J ends were trimmed by 2 bases and 2 bases, with 7 bases remaining between them. Here the CDR3 DNA reads TGTGCCAGCAGTTACGCTCGCGCCTACGAGCAGTACTTC. It translates to CASSYARAYEQYF.

The chain recombines TRBV19 with TRBJ2-1; D may be TRBD1 or TRBD2 (5 bases each). CDR1 and CDR2 (germline): LNHDA, SQIVND (reference sequence). Trimming pared 7 bases from V and 0 bases from J, leaving 16 bases between. This CDR3 comprises 16 residues. CDR3 nucleotides: TGTGCCAGTAAGCCCTCAGGGAGCGGCTCCTACAATGAGCAGTTCTTC. Translated, it gives CASKPSGSGSYNEQFF.

This clonotype was seen ten or more times. The chain recombines TRBV29-1 with TRBJ2-7, with D possibly matching TRBD1 (6 bases). The V and J ends lost 4 bases and 3 bases respectively, with 10 bases between them. The CDR3 has 12 residues. Germline V gene data show CDR1 as SQVTM and CDR2 as ANQGSEA. The CDR3 loop reads CSVARGVYEQYF. The CDR3 nucleotides read TGCAGCGTTGCCAGGGGCGTCTACGAGCAGTACTTC.

This chain links TRBV3-1 with TRBJ2-1, with 8 bases aligning to TRBD2. The germline V gene has CDR1 LGHDT and CDR2 YNNKEL (reference sequence). Trimming at V came to 1 base and at J to 4 bases, leaving 9 bases not matched to a gene. The CDR3 has 17 amino acids. Here the CDR3 reads CASSQAPSGWSYNEQFF. In nucleotides, the CDR3 is TGTGCCAGCAGCCAAGCCCCTAGCGGGTGGTCTTACAATGAGCAGTTCTTC.

CDR3 sequence: CSAPHELGTDTQYF. The CDR3 DNA follows: TGCAGTGCTCCCCATGAACTAGGGACAGATACGCAGTATTTT. The gene calls are TRBV20-1 and TRBJ2-3; possibly TRBD2 for D (5 bases). Germline V gene data show CDR1 as DFQATT and CDR2 as SNEGSKA (reference sequence). The germline V and J ends were trimmed by 5 bases and 3 bases, with 15 bases remaining between them. The CDR3 totals 14 residues.

CDR3 loop: CASSLPREDYTGELFF. The CDR3 DNA reads as TGTGCCAGCAGCCTGCCCCGGGAGGACTACACCGGGGAGCTGTTTTTT. The chain has TRBV7-3 and TRBJ2-2, with TRBD2 matching 7 bases. Germline V gives CDR1 SGHTA, CDR2 FQGTGA. V shed 5 bases, J shed 3 bases, and the junction held 9 bases outside the gene matches. The CDR3 loop spans 16 amino acids.

There are a few counts of this clonotype. The chain links TRBV4-2 to TRBJ2-3; 7 bases align to TRBD2. CDR1 LGHNA and CDR2 YNFKEQ come from the germline V gene. The trim removed 0 bases at V and 2 bases at J, leaving 5 bases unmatched. The length of the CDR3 is 16 residues. The CDR3 bases are TGTGCCAGCAGCCAAGATTGGGACTATCTCACAGATACGCAGTATTTT. This encodes CASSQDWDYLTDTQYF.

This chain connects TRBV6-2 or TRBV6-3 to TRBJ1-1; D unclear. The CDR3 is 12 amino acids. In germline, CDR1 is MNHEY, CDR2 SVGEGT. Trimming left V 0 bases short and J 8 bases short, with 7 bases between. The CDR3 nucleotides read TGTGCCAGCAGTTACTCGATTACAGAAGCTTTCTTT. Amino acids: CASSYSITEAFF.

The rearrangement links TRBV5-1 to TRBJ2-3; D gene ambiguous. The length of the CDR3 is 15 residues. V was pared by 2 bases and J by 0 bases, with 10 bases between. Germline assignment: CDR1 SGHRS and CDR2 YFSETQ. CDR3 DNA: TGCGCCAGCAGCTTCATCCAGAGAAGCACAGATACGCAGTATTTT. It yields the protein CASSFIQRSTDTQYF. The full variable domain, its missing parts supplied by reference TRBV5-1 and TRBJ2-3, is KAGVTQTPRYLIKTRGQQVTLSCSPISGHRSVSWYQQTPGQGLQFLFEYFSETQRNKGNFPGRFSGRQFSNSRSEMNVSTLELGDSALYLCASSFIQRSTDTQYFGPGTRLTVL.

The table lists this clonotype with a count of one. The chain recombines TRBV19 with TRBJ1-2; D perhaps matches TRBD1 (5 bases). The CDR3 consists of 15 residues. V lost 6 bases and J 3 bases, leaving 17 bases between the germline ends. Per the germline V gene, CDR1 is LNHDA and CDR2 is SQIVND (reference sequence). Here the CDR3 DNA reads TGTGCCAGTAGGATTTCTTCAGGGACTTACTATGGCTACACCTTC. Residues: CASRISSGTYYGYTF.

The rearrangement uses TRBV6-2 or TRBV6-3 and TRBJ1-5; D gene uncertain. The CDR3 length is 14 residues. Per germline, CDR1 MNHEY and CDR2 SVGEGT. With 5 bases removed from V and 6 bases from J, the gap between germline ends came to 14 bases. CDR3 sequence (DNA): TGTGCCAGCAGTGGTGGCAACCGCGGTCAGCCCCAGCATTTT. Residues: CASSGGNRGQPQHF.

The chain is built from TRBV7-9 and TRBJ2-3; 7 nucleotides agree with TRBD2. The CDR3 covers 14 residues. CDR1 and CDR2 from the germline V gene are SEHNR and FQNEAQ (reference sequence). V shed 5 bases, J shed 2 bases, and the junction held 4 bases outside the gene matches. The CDR3 sequence is CASSLRGDTDTQYF. The CDR3 region has the DNA TGTGCCAGCAGCCTCCGGGGGGACACAGATACGCAGTATTTT.

The chain recombines TRBV7-9 with TRBJ2-3, with D maybe TRBD2 (6 bases). V lost 6 bases and J lost 1, with 14 bases in between. The germline V gene has CDR1 SEHNR and CDR2 FQNEAQ (reference sequence). CDR3 length: 15 residues. The CDR3: CASSTRGEGTDTQYF. The CDR3 region has the DNA TGTGCCAGCAGTACCCGCGGGGAAGGCACAGATACGCAGTATTTT. The whole variable domain, remainder taken from reference TRBV7-9 and TRBJ2-3, is DTGVSQNPRHKITKRGQNVTFRCDPISEHNRLYWYRQTLGQGPEFLTYFQNEAQLEKSRLLSDRFSAERPKGSFSTLEIQRTEQGDSAMYLCASSTRGEGTDTQYFGPGTRLTVL.

A few counts support this clonotype. The chain links TRBV12-3 or TRBV12-4 to TRBJ2-3, with D perhaps matching TRBD2 (6 bases). The CDR3 totals 16 residues. Trimming left V 1 base short and J 3 bases short, with 14 bases between. In DNA, the CDR3 is TGTGCCAGCAGTTTAGATGCGGGACCGGGTACAGATACGCAGTATTTT. It yields the protein CASSLDAGPGTDTQYF.

V and J are TRBV6-2 or TRBV6-3 and TRBJ2-2; tentative D call: TRBD1 (5 bases). CDR3 size: 15 residues. Deletions cut 2 bases from V and 5 bases from J, with 12 bases between. Germline V gene lookup returns CDR1 MNHEY and CDR2 SVGEGT. CDR3 nucleotides: TGTGCCAGCAGTTACGTCCAGGGCGGAACCGGGGAGCTGTTTTTT. It yields the protein CASSYVQGGTGELFF.

The V and J genes are TRBV12-3 or TRBV12-4 and TRBJ1-6; D unclear. Trimming removed 4 bases from V and 7 bases from J, with 5 bases in between. This CDR3 region has 12 residues. The CDR3 is CASSWENSPLHF. The CDR3 region has the DNA TGTGCCAGCAGTTGGGAGAATTCACCCCTCCACTTT.